This T cell receptor beta chain comes out of a study of blood T cells in healthy people across ages. Individuals who donated were healthy Caucasians from Russia aged roughly 6 to 100. This CDR3 comprises 18 residues. Per germline, CDR1 MGHRA and CDR2 YSYEKL. V shed 1 base and J 3 bases; nucleotides not matched to a gene: 13. A J-beta primer mix and a sample-barcoded 5' primer were used in a second PCR of roughly 6 to 12 cycles. TCRdb used MiXCR to reprocess the 5' RACE reads, holding one entry per CDR3 protein. The sample contains about 970,000 distinct CDR3 sequences, roughly 50% of which appear only once.

This chain links TRBV4-1 with TRBJ2-7, with TRBD2 matching 9 bases. The TCR originated in a woman between 55 and 75 years old in good health. Sequencing was carried out using blood. The CDR3 region is CASSQVLAGEGFSYEQYF. The DNA of the CDR3 is TGCGCCAGCAGCCAAGTCTTAGCGGGAGAAGGGTTTAGCTACGAGCAGTACTTC.